This TCR beta chain was sequenced in a study of T-cell memory formation after mild COVID-19. This clonotype has just a few counts. What it binds is unknown. Germline assignment: CDR1 KGHSH and CDR2 LQKENI. V lost 0 bases to trimming and J lost 2 bases, with 10 bases between them. The CDR3 contains 15 residues. Barcoded TCR alpha and TCR beta cDNA libraries with UMIs came from 5'RACE using constant-segment primers. Using its own MiXCR run on the 5' RACE reads, TCRdb lists one record per CDR3 protein. Of 110,000 or so distinct CDR3 sequences listed, around a fifth are singletons. Notes on the study in general: The second-wave clones peaking on day 37 were not confirmed as SARS-CoV-2-specific. Most CD4+ clones that shrank were in CM and EM, while CD8+ ones turned up in EMRA. That cross-reactive memory joined was suggested by some responding clones appearing in pre-infection memory.

Material for sequencing was PBMCs or a T cell subset sorted from them (not recorded which). The TCR sequence derives from a man aged 18 to 30 who had mild COVID-19 (a few samples of this study predate the infection). Cell type and time point are not known. The V call is TRBV18, the J call TRBJ1-2, with a tentative D call TRBD1 (6 bases). The CDR3 DNA sequence: TGTGCCAGCTCACCACCCCCCGGGGGCAACTATGGCTACACCTTC. Protein: CASSPPPGGNYGYTF.